A single sample is the source of the 30 T cell receptor beta chains below, sequenced in a study of T cell changes during pregnancy in multiple sclerosis. Only in-frame clones appear in the TCRdb table, and some are missing; sequencing was by immunoSEQ multiplex PCR. The table has some 22,000 clones, about 90% seen once; the top ten hold roughly 7.7%. Here the sequenced sample was CD8+ T cells from peripheral blood mononuclear cells, taken after pregnancy. Source of these receptors: a female donor with multiple sclerosis, enrolled in a pregnancy study.

The J gene is TRBJ1-6, the V gene TRBV30, with D unresolved. Per germline, CDR1 GTSNPN and CDR2 SVGIG (reference sequence). This CDR3 comprises 15 residues. Trimming removed 2 bases from V and 7 bases from J, with 15 bases in between. The CDR3 coding sequence is TGTGCCTGGAGTCCGACCGGGGTTCGGAATTCACCCCTCCACTTT. This gives the protein CAWSPTGVRNSPLHF.

V usage is TRBV5-1 and J usage is TRBJ2-1; TRBD1 matches 8 bases. V was clipped by 4 bases and J by 3 bases; unmatched bases: 6. This CDR3 has 15 amino acids. Germline CDR1 and CDR2: SGHRS and YFSETQ. The CDR3 spells CASSDGTGYYNEQFF. CDR3 DNA sequence: TGCGCCAGCAGCGACGGGACAGGTTACTACAATGAGCAGTTCTTC.

CDR3 sequence (DNA): TGCGCCAGCAGCCAAGAGGTCGGACAGGGCGGCCAGCCCCAGCATTTT. Its translation: CASSQEVGQGGQPQHF. This chain connects TRBV4-3 to TRBJ1-5; TRBD1 matches at 8 bases. The V segment lost 0 bases and the J segment 7 bases; nucleotides outside the gene matches: 8. This CDR3 has 16 residues. Germline assignment: CDR1 LGHNA and CDR2 YSLEER.

The rearrangement joins TRBV4-3 to TRBJ2-1, with 7 positions matching TRBD2. V gave up 0 bases and J gave up 7 bases; unmatched junction bases: 6. CDR3 length equals 15 residues. Germline V gene sequence: CDR1 LGHNA, CDR2 YSLEER. This CDR3 reads CASSQDSGGRNEQFF. The CDR3 bases are TGCGCCAGCAGCCAAGATTCGGGGGGACGGAATGAGCAGTTCTTC.

The chain has TRBV7-6 and TRBJ1-3, with 7 bases identical to TRBD1. CDR1 and CDR2 (germline): SGHVS, FNYEAQ. CDR3 length: 13 residues. With 5 bases clipped from V and 11 bases from J, the junction kept 9 bases outside the gene matches. The CDR3 is CASSPRQGSPIYF. The CDR3, as DNA: TGTGCCAGCAGCCCTCGACAGGGTTCGCCCATATATTTT.

The V call is TRBV27, the J call TRBJ1-2; 7 bases fit TRBD1. Germline CDR1 is MNHEY and CDR2 is SMNVEV (reference sequence). Losses at the gene ends were 6 bases for V and 4 bases for J; bases not matched to a gene: 5. The CDR3 is made up of 13 amino acids. The CDR3 DNA sequence: TGTGCCAGCAGCCACGGGACAGTCTATGGCTACACCTTC. This sequence encodes CASSHGTVYGYTF.

The chain links TRBV27 to TRBJ2-7; 9 bases map to TRBD2. With V trimmed by 4 bases and J by 3 bases, 10 bases remained unmatched. Germline V gene data show CDR1 as MNHEY and CDR2 as SMNVEV (reference sequence). The CDR3 consists of 16 residues. CDR3 sequence reads: CASSSTLAGLSYEQYF. The CDR3 nucleotides read TGTGCCAGCAGTTCGACCCTAGCGGGGCTTAGCTACGAGCAGTACTTC.

The CDR3 coding sequence is TGCGCCAGCAGCCAATCCCAGGGATCAAACACTGAAGCTTTCTTT. Its protein is CASSQSQGSNTEAFF. The V gene is TRBV4-1, the J gene TRBJ1-1; maybe TRBD1 (5 bases). Germline CDR1 MGHRA, CDR2 YSYEKL. V was shortened by 2 bases and J by 2 bases, with 12 bases between the two germline ends. The CDR3 loop spans 15 amino acids.

The chain recombines TRBV2 with TRBJ2-2, with TRBD2 matching 16 bases. The germline CDR1 and CDR2 sequences are SNHLY and FYNNEI. J was trimmed by 7 bases and V by 6 bases; bases with no gene match: 17. This CDR3 has 20 amino acids. The CDR3 DNA sequence: TGTGCCAGCAGGGTTCCGGGACTAGCGGGAGGGCCTCTAGGTGGCGGGGAGCTGTTTTTT. This codes for CASRVPGLAGGPLGGGELFF.

This rearrangement joins TRBV30 to TRBJ1-2; D is unresolved. Germline CDR1 is GTSNPN and CDR2 is SVGIG (reference sequence). The V end was cut by 4 bases, the J end by 4 bases, with 4 bases between. The CDR3 loop spans 10 amino acids. CDR3 DNA sequence: TGTGCCTGGAACAGCTATGGCTACACCTTC. Residues: CAWNSYGYTF.

The chain carries TRBV19 and TRBJ1-2; no reliable D call. The length of the CDR3 is 13 residues. The V gene lost 3 bases and the J gene lost 8 bases, with 13 bases spanning the gap. Germline V gives CDR1 LNHDA, CDR2 SQIVND (reference sequence). In nucleotides, the CDR3 is TGTGCCAGTAGTATTTTTGGAGGAGACGGCTACACCTTC. Its protein is CASSIFGGDGYTF.

The chain couples TRBV11-2 to TRBJ2-6; TRBD2 might be the D (5 bases). Trimming took off 8 bases at V and 3 bases at J, with 17 bases between the two ends. Germline CDR1 is SGHAT and CDR2 is FQNNGV. CDR3 size: 16 residues. The CDR3 coding sequence is TGTGCCAGCCCCCCCTCGGTGAGGGTTGGGGCCAACGTCCTGACTTTC. Protein: CASPPSVRVGANVLTF.

This clone was seen a handful of times. CDR3 DNA: TGTGCCAGCAGTTCATCTAGCGGGAGCCCCTACGAGCAGTACTTC. It codes for CASSSSSGSPYEQYF. J is TRBJ2-7 and V is TRBV27, with 10 bases that match TRBD2. Trimming at V came to 4 bases and at J to 2 bases, leaving 5 bases not matched to a gene. Germline V gives CDR1 MNHEY, CDR2 SMNVEV (reference sequence). The CDR3 is 15 residues long.

CDR3 sequence (DNA): TGTGCCAGCATACTCTCGGTAGCTGGAGATACGCAGTATTTT. This sequence encodes CASILSVAGDTQYF. This chain joins TRBV5-6 and TRBJ2-3; no clear D. The CDR3 consists of 14 residues. With 6 bases removed from V and 5 bases from J, the gap between germline ends came to 16 bases. The germline V gene encodes CDR1 SGHDT and CDR2 YYEEEE.

This clone was seen a few times. V gene TRBV9 combines with J gene TRBJ2-1, with 7 positions matching TRBD2. J lost 8 bases, V lost 5 bases, and 7 bases had no gene match. The germline CDR1 and CDR2 sequences are SGDLS and YYNGEE. The CDR3 length is 13 residues. CDR3 nucleotide sequence: TGTGCCAGCAGTACTCATCGGGGGGATGAGCAGTTCTTC. Its protein product is CASSTHRGDEQFF. The variable domain in full, completed from reference TRBV9 and TRBJ2-1, reads DSGVTQTPKHLITATGQRVTLRCSPRSGDLSVYWYQQSLDQGLQFLIQYYNGEERAKGNILERFSAQQFPDLHSELNLSSLELGDSALYFCASSTHRGDEQFFGPGTRLTVL.

V and J are TRBV6-1 and TRBJ2-1; 7 nucleotides line up with TRBD2. Germline CDR1 reads MNHNS; CDR2 reads SASEGT. J was trimmed by 5 bases and V by 11 bases; bases with no gene match: 9. The CDR3 runs 13 residues. CDR3 protein: CAGLADLNNEQFF. DNA for the CDR3: TGTGCCGGCCTAGCGGATCTCAACAATGAGCAGTTCTTC.

The chain recombines TRBV13 with TRBJ2-2, with D possibly TRBD1 on 6 matching bases. Trimming stripped 6 bases from V and 4 bases from J, with 9 bases between. This CDR3 is 13 amino acids long. Germline lookup yields CDR1 PRHDT and CDR2 FYEKMQ (reference sequence). The CDR3 DNA sequence: TGTGCCAGCAGACTACAGGGCACCGGGGAGCTGTTTTTT. This sequence encodes CASRLQGTGELFF.

This clone has more than one count but fewer than ten. The chain joins TRBV19 to TRBJ1-5; D not resolved. This CDR3 spans 14 amino acids. The germline gives CDR1 LNHDA, CDR2 SQIVND (reference sequence). Trimming removed 0 bases from V and 7 bases from J, with 10 bases in between. The CDR3 reads CASSIDLEGQPQHF. CDR3 coding DNA: TGTGCCAGTAGTATAGATCTTGAGGGACAGCCCCAGCATTTT.

The rearrangement joins TRBV11-2 to TRBJ2-2; 7 positions match TRBD1. J gave up 6 bases and V 7 bases, and 8 bases lay outside the gene matches. This CDR3 is built from 14 residues. The V gene's germline CDR1 is SGHAT and CDR2 FQNNGV. CDR3 protein: CASIKQGLSGELFF. CDR3 bases: TGTGCCAGCATCAAACAGGGGTTGTCCGGGGAGCTGTTTTTT.

The chain has TRBV11-1 and TRBJ2-1, with D possibly being TRBD2 (5 bases). V lost 8 bases and J 8 bases, leaving 10 bases between the germline ends. Germline lookup yields CDR1 SGHAT and CDR2 FQDESV (reference sequence). This CDR3 has 11 amino acids. The CDR3 is CASRRADEQFF. CDR3 nucleotides: TGTGCCAGCCGGCGGGCGGATGAGCAGTTCTTC.

V and J are TRBV27 and TRBJ1-1; TRBD1 matches 8 bases. Germline V gene lookup returns CDR1 MNHEY and CDR2 SMNVEV (reference sequence). CDR3 length: 14 amino acids. J lost 4 bases, V lost 3 bases, and 4 bases had no gene match. In DNA, the CDR3 is TGTGCCAGCAGTTTGGACACAGGGGGCACTGAAGCTTTCTTT. It translates to CASSLDTGGTEAFF.

Written as DNA, the CDR3 is TGTGCCAGTAGTGTTTTGACTAGCGGGAGAATGTATGAGCAGTTCTTC. Amino acid sequence: CASSVLTSGRMYEQFF. This sequence joins TRBV19 and TRBJ2-1; 12 nucleotides agree with TRBD2. The length of the CDR3 is 16 residues. Germline-derived CDR1 and CDR2 are LNHDA and SQIVND (reference sequence). V lost 5 bases to trimming and J lost 8 bases; unmatched junction nucleotides: 10. Supplemented by reference TRBV19 and TRBJ2-1, the full variable domain reads DGGITQSPKYLFRKEGQNVTLSCEQNLNHDAMYWYRQDPGQGLRLIYYSQIVNDFQKGDIAEGYSVSREKKESFPLTVTSAQKNPTAFYLCASSVLTSGRMYEQFFGPGTRLTVL.

This chain joins TRBV5-6 and TRBJ1-3; 8 bases line up with TRBD1. Germline CDR1 is SGHDT and CDR2 is YYEEEE. CDR3 length: 15 amino acids. V was clipped by 0 bases and J by 4 bases; unmatched bases: 3. The CDR3 reads CASSLASGGGNTIYF. The CDR3 coding sequence is TGTGCCAGCAGCTTGGCCTCAGGGGGCGGAAACACCATATATTTT.

The rearrangement joins TRBV10-1 to TRBJ2-1, with 11 bases identical to TRBD2. Unmatched junction bases numbered 3, after V lost 1 base and J lost 1 base. Looked up from germline, CDR1 is WNHNN and CDR2 is SYGVQD (reference sequence). The CDR3 is 17 residues long. CDR3 loop: CASSEYRLAGSYNEQFF. In DNA, the CDR3 is TGCGCCAGCAGTGAGTACAGACTAGCGGGATCCTACAATGAGCAGTTCTTC.

This clone was observed many times. The chain employs TRBV5-1 and TRBJ2-7; 10 positions agree with TRBD2. Germline loops: CDR1 SGHRS, CDR2 YFSETQ. This CDR3 region has 15 residues. The V and J ends lost 4 bases and 0 bases, in that order; junction bases with no gene match: 4. The CDR3 sequence: CASSDGTSVSYEQYF. In DNA, the CDR3 is TGCGCCAGCAGCGACGGGACTAGCGTCTCCTACGAGCAGTACTTC.

In DNA, the CDR3 is TGTGCCAGCAGGGGGGGGAATGAAGAGACCCAGTACTTC. Its protein is CASRGGNEETQYF. This chain links TRBV28 with TRBJ2-5; 7 bases agree with TRBD2. Germline loops: CDR1 MDHEN, CDR2 SYDVKM. The CDR3 is 13 residues long. Unmatched junction bases numbered 4, after V lost 6 bases and J lost 3 bases.

The chain is built from TRBV11-2 and TRBJ2-1; TRBD2 aligns across 9 bases. The CDR3 runs 16 residues. The ends lost 1 base at V and 3 bases at J; junction bases unmatched: 4. Germline V gene sequence: CDR1 SGHAT, CDR2 FQNNGV. The CDR3 DNA reads as TGTGCCAGCAGCTTAGGCAATAGCGGGAGCTACAATGAGCAGTTCTTC. Translation: CASSLGNSGSYNEQFF.

The chain is built from TRBV20-1 and TRBJ2-1, with a tentative D call TRBD2 (6 bases). The V gene's germline CDR1 is DFQATT and CDR2 SNEGSKA (reference sequence). V was cut by 5 bases and J by 7 bases, with 9 bases left in between. CDR3 size: 11 residues. CDR3 bases: TGCAGTGCTCCGCGGGGTAATGAGCAGTTCTTC. It codes for CSAPRGNEQFF.

The CDR3 loop reads CASSLADRLAGGPYEQYF. The DNA for the CDR3 is TGTGCCAGCAGCTTAGCCGACCGACTAGCGGGAGGCCCCTACGAGCAGTACTTC. J is TRBJ2-7 and V is TRBV7-9, with 13 bases identical to TRBD2. J gave up 2 bases and V 0 bases, and 7 bases lay outside the gene matches. This CDR3 contains 18 residues. Per the germline V gene, CDR1 is SEHNR and CDR2 is FQNEAQ (reference sequence).

The gene calls are TRBV29-1 and TRBJ1-1; TRBD1 aligns across 8 bases. The CDR3 contains 10 residues. The J segment lost 10 bases and the V segment lost 5 bases, leaving 3 bases of the junction unmatched. The germline CDR1 and CDR2 sequences are SQVTM and ANQGSEA. CDR3 sequence: CSVSGGLAFF. The DNA for the CDR3 is TGCAGCGTTTCAGGGGGCCTAGCTTTCTTT.